These T cell receptor beta chains were read from a single sample in a study of CD8 T cells in Susac syndrome. TCRdb re-called the immunoSEQ multiplex PCR reads with MiXCR, one entry per CDR3 protein. The sample lists 210,000 or so distinct CDR3 sequences; about 94% were seen once. The sequenced material came from CD4+ T cells from PBMCs. These receptors all stem from a human donor with Susac syndrome. Each CDR3 is given without its conserved first and last residue. D genes are given only for firm matches.

TRBJ1-5,TRBV7-9,.,ASSLSGGNNQPQH
TRBJ2-3,TRBV4-3,TRBD1,ASSQGWTGTDTQY
TRBJ1-1,TRBV30,.,AWSVLMNTEAF
TRBJ2-7,TRBV15,TRBD1,ATSTTGVYEQY
TRBJ2-7,TRBV2,TRBD1,ASSRQGAIYEQY
TRBJ1-1,TRBV4-2,.,ASSQDPTRNTEAF
TRBJ1-2,TRBV6-5,.,ASSTTGSYGYT
TRBJ1-1,TRBV30,.,AWSAGDQRTEAF
TRBJ1-2,TRBV30,TRBD1,AWGFIPGQYGYT
TRBJ2-3,TRBV20-1,.,SASVVQGTDTQY
TRBJ2-2,TRBV15,.,ATSRDSSNTGELF
TRBJ2-7,TRBV4-1,TRBD1,ASSQLFGTAYEQY
TRBJ2-5,TRBV18,TRBD2,ASSPLAGGQETQY
TRBJ2-3,TRBV7-3,.,ASSLQQTSTDTQY
TRBJ2-5,TRBV30,.,AWSVLGPGETQY
TRBJ2-5,TRBV6-5,TRBD2,ASSPSGGRETQY
TRBJ2-5,TRBV2,TRBD2,ASRISAGNQETQY
TRBJ1-3,TRBV5-1,.,ASSSGVGNTIY
TRBJ1-5,TRBV29-1,TRBD1,SVRTGMPDQPQH
TRBJ2-6,TRBV4-2,.,ASSQVDASGANVLT
TRBJ2-2,TRBV28,.,ASSLLGQASNGELF
TRBJ1-1,TRBV29-1,.,SVGGFNGGLNTEAF
TRBJ1-2,TRBV5-1,.,ASSLEGVDGYT
TRBJ1-1,TRBV12-3/TRBV12-4,.,ASTPERVSTEAF
TRBJ1-1,TRBV20-1,TRBD1,SAESRDRSDTEAF
TRBJ2-5,TRBV10-3,.,AISGVQGETQY
TRBJ2-7,TRBV2,.,ASGVTITEYEQY
TRBJ1-5,TRBV20-1,.,SAQDYNEGDQPQH
TRBJ2-5,TRBV11-3,TRBD2,ASSLGETSGEETQY
TRBJ1-5,TRBV30,.,AWSVPGSNQPQH
TRBJ2-5,TRBV24-1,TRBD1,ATSDRGRETQY
TRBJ1-1,TRBV7-2,.,ASSSLWDTEAF
TRBJ1-5,TRBV6-2/TRBV6-3,.,ASSYTNQPQH
TRBJ2-7,TRBV25-1,.,ASPDRTYEQY